This T cell receptor beta chain was sequenced during a study of blood T cells in healthy people across ages. Study outcomes and limitations: Roughly linearly, TCR beta diversity per million T cells fell as age increased.

Germline assignment: CDR1 SGHVS and CDR2 FQNEAQ. CDR3 size: 13 residues. V dropped 4 bases and J dropped 9 bases, with 15 bases sitting between them. Then a second PCR, running roughly 7 to 11 cycles, was carried out with a sample-barcoded 5' primer and a J-beta primer mix. One entry per CDR3 protein results from TCRdb running MiXCR on the 5' RACE reads. Altogether around 1,900,000 distinct CDR3 sequences are present, around 40% being singletons, with the ten largest covering 20% to 25%. The study recruited healthy Caucasian donors from Russia who were aged roughly 6 to 100. Extracted total RNA amounted to at least 5.5 micrograms for each sample. In the case of this clonotype: Its antigen is unidentified.

The sequenced sample consisted of blood. This receptor was taken from a human donor in good health. The chain is built from TRBV7-8 and TRBJ1-1; D unclear. The DNA of the CDR3 is TGTGCCAGCAGCTCGGACGGAGGAGGGAAAGCTTTCTTT. Translation: CASSSDGGGKAFF.